This T cell receptor (beta chain) came from a study of cytomegalovirus exposure and HLA in healthy donors. With 5 bases clipped from V and 5 bases from J, the junction kept 9 bases outside the gene matches. The CDR3 loop spans 15 amino acids. From germline, CDR1 is MNHEY and CDR2 SMNVEV (reference sequence). Primers for the PCR totalled 60 Vbeta and 13 Jbeta. Generated by immunoSEQ multiplex PCR, the TCRdb table keeps only in-frame clones and is missing some. The sample has around 150,000 clones, 75% to 90% seen once. This TCR was recovered from a woman between 18 and 29 years old in good health and CMV-seronegative. Material for sequencing was PBMCs. The gene calls are TRBV27 and TRBJ2-5, with TRBD1 identical over 9 bases. CDR3 nucleotide sequence: TGTGCCAGCAGTCTCCCGGGACAGGGCGTGGAGACCCAGTACTTC. Translated: CASSLPGQGVETQYF.